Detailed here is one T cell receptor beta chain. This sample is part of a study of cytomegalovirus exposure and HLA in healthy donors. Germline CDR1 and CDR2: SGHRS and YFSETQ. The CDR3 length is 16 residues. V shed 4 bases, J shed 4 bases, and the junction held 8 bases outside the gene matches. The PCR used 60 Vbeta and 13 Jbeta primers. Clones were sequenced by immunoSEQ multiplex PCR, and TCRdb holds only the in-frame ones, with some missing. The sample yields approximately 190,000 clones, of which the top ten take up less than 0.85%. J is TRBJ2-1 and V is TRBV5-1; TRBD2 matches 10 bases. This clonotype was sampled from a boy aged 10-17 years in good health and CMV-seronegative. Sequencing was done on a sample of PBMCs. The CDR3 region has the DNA TGCGCCAGCAGCAAATCTAGCGGGGGAGCTTACAATGAGCAGTTCTTC. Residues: CASSKSSGGAYNEQFF.